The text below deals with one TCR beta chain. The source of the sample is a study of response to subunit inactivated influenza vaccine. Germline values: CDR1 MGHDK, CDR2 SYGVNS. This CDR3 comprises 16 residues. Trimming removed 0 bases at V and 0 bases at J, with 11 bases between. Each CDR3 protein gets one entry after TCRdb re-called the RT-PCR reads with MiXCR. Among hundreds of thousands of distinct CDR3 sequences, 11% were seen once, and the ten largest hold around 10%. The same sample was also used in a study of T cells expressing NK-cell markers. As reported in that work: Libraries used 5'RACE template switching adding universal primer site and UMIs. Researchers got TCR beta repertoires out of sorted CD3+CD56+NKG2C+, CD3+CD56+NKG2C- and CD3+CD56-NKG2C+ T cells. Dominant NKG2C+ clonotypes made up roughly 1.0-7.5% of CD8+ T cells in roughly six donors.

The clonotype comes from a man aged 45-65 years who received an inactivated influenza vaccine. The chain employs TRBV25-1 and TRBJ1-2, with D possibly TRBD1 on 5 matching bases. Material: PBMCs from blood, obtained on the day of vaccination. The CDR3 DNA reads TGTGCCAGCAGTGAATATCGACAGAGTGCTAACTATGGCTACACCTTC. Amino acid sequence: CASSEYRQSANYGYTF.